A selection of T cell receptor beta chains follows, all from one sample in a study of B cell selection in AIRE deficiency. TCRdb's table, derived via immunoSEQ multiplex PCR, lists solely in-frame clones and lacks some. This sample has fewer than 30,000 clones, with approximately 97% found just once. Sample: conventional CD4+ T cells sorted from PBMCs. These receptors all stem from a human donor with AIRE deficiency. The CDR3 runs from the conserved cysteine through the conserved F or W. The order of the fields is D gene, J gene, V gene, clone size, CDR3 protein, CDR3 DNA. The D gene is left open where the match is weak. The listing skips clone size in some rows; elsewhere it reads once, few, many or a size class.

D: -; J: TRBJ1-3; V: TRBV19; size: once; CDR3: CASRNTFSGNTIYF; DNA: TGTGCCAGTAGGAACACTTTTTCTGGAAACACCATATATTTT
D: TRBD1; J: TRBJ2-7; V: TRBV7-3; size: -; CDR3: CASSLNRGNEQYF; DNA: TGTGCCAGCAGCTTAAACAGGGGCAACGAGCAGTACTTC
D: -; J: TRBJ2-2; V: TRBV6-1; size: -; CDR3: CASRPGREHRGAVF; DNA: TGTGCCAGCCGACCGGGCAGGGAACACCGGGGAGCTGTTTTT
D: -; J: TRBJ2-1; V: TRBV6-1; size: -; CDR3: CASKRGEQFF; DNA: TGTGCCAGCAAGAGGGGGGAGCAGTTCTTC
D: -; J: TRBJ2-3; V: TRBV28; size: -; CDR3: CASSLLGRRSSTDTQYF; DNA: TGTGCCAGCAGTTTATTGGGCAGGCGATCTAGCACAGATACGCAGTATTTT
D: -; J: TRBJ2-4; V: TRBV5-5; size: -; CDR3: CASRSPGPLREDKNIQYF; DNA: TGTGCCAGCAGATCCCCCGGACCCTTGAGGGAGGACAAAAACATTCAGTACTTC
D: -; J: TRBJ1-1; V: TRBV5-4; size: -; CDR3: CASSLRNTEAFF; DNA: TGTGCCAGCAGCTTAAGAAACACTGAAGCTTTCTTT
D: -; J: TRBJ2-7; V: TRBV15; size: -; CDR3: CATSRVGQPAEQYF; DNA: TGTGCCACCAGCAGAGTAGGTCAGCCAGCCGAGCAGTACTTC
D: TRBD1; J: TRBJ1-2; V: TRBV6-1; size: -; CDR3: CASSVGQGSYTF; DNA: TGTGCCAGCAGTGTCGGACAGGGGAGCTACACCTTC
D: TRBD2; J: TRBJ2-4; V: TRBV5-1; size: -; CDR3: CASSHLAGKNIQYF; DNA: TGCGCCAGCAGCCATCTAGCGGGCAAAAACATTCAGTACTTC
D: -; J: TRBJ2-3; V: TRBV5-5; size: -; CDR3: CASSLGGFRTDTQYF; DNA: TGTGCCAGCAGCTTGGGCGGGTTTCGCACAGATACGCAGTATTTT
D: -; J: TRBJ2-7; V: TRBV6-5; size: -; CDR3: CASSYPGRAVYEQYF; DNA: TGTGCCAGCAGTTACCCTGGTCGGGCCGTCTACGAGCAGTACTTC
D: TRBD2; J: TRBJ2-7; V: TRBV6-5; size: -; CDR3: CASKLYSGRFYEQYF; DNA: TGTGCCAGCAAACTATATAGCGGGAGGTTTTACGAGCAGTACTTC
D: -; J: TRBJ2-7; V: TRBV11-2; size: -; CDR3: CASSYSRTAYEQYF; DNA: TGTGCCAGCAGCTATTCCAGGACAGCCTACGAGCAGTACTTC
D: -; J: TRBJ1-1; V: TRBV30; size: -; CDR3: CAWSRRVLITEAFF; DNA: TGTGCCTGGAGCCGCCGGGTACTGATCACTGAAGCTTTCTTT
D: -; J: TRBJ2-3; V: TRBV7-3; size: -; CDR3: CASSFQGGTTDTQYF; DNA: TGTGCCAGCAGCTTTCAGGGGGGGACTACAGATACGCAGTATTTT
D: TRBD1; J: TRBJ2-7; V: TRBV7-8; size: -; CDR3: CASSPATGTGNYEQYF; DNA: TGTGCCAGCAGCCCAGCCACCGGGACAGGGAACTACGAGCAGTACTTC
D: TRBD1; J: TRBJ2-7; V: TRBV18; size: -; CDR3: CASSPGQGFDEQYF; DNA: TGTGCCAGCTCACCGGGACAGGGATTCGACGAGCAGTACTTC
D: -; J: TRBJ1-2; V: TRBV29-1; size: -; CDR3: CSVEGRDGYTF; DNA: TGCAGCGTAGAGGGCAGGGATGGCTACACCTTC
D: -; J: TRBJ2-5; V: TRBV5-4; size: -; CDR3: CASSNGGVGETQYF; DNA: TGTGCCAGCAGCAACGGTGGGGTCGGGGAGACCCAGTACTTC
D: -; J: TRBJ2-7; V: TRBV28; size: -; CDR3: CASRGSDSSYEQYF; DNA: TGTGCCAGCAGGGGGAGCGACAGCTCCTACGAGCAGTACTTC
D: TRBD1; J: TRBJ2-7; V: TRBV4-2; size: -; CDR3: CASSQETGGSYEQYF; DNA: TGTGCCAGCAGCCAGGAGACAGGGGGCTCCTACGAGCAGTACTTC
D: -; J: TRBJ2-3; V: TRBV19; size: -; CDR3: CASTKGWTTLTDTQYF; DNA: TGTGCCAGTACCAAGGGGTGGACTACTCTCACAGATACGCAGTATTTT
D: TRBD1; J: TRBJ2-7; V: TRBV7-2; size: -; CDR3: CASSLRTGGAYEQYF; DNA: TGTGCCAGCAGCTTGAGGACAGGGGGAGCCTACGAGCAGTACTTC
D: -; J: TRBJ1-1; V: TRBV13; size: -; CDR3: CASSPDSNTEAFF; DNA: TGTGCCAGCAGCCCTGACAGTAACACTGAAGCTTTCTTT
D: -; J: TRBJ2-7; V: TRBV5-1; size: few; CDR3: CASSLGAGYPYEQYF; DNA: TGCGCCAGCAGCTTGGGGGCAGGGTATCCCTACGAGCAGTACTTC
D: -; J: TRBJ1-2; V: TRBV5-4; size: -; CDR3: CASSLVRGYGYTF; DNA: TGTGCCAGCAGCTTGGTCAGGGGCTATGGCTACACCTTC
D: -; J: TRBJ2-5; V: TRBV7-2; size: -; CDR3: CASSSRVGEQYF; DNA: TGTGCCAGCAGCTCTCGCGTTGGGGAGCAGTACTTC
D: -; J: TRBJ1-1; V: TRBV7-3; size: -; CDR3: CASSLRPRTEAFF; DNA: TGTGCCAGCAGCTTAAGACCAAGAACTGAAGCTTTCTTT
D: -; J: TRBJ1-3; V: TRBV5-4; size: once; CDR3: CASSLQDSSHTIYF; DNA: TGTGCCAGCAGCTTGCAGGACTCGAGTCACACCATATATTTT
D: TRBD2; J: TRBJ2-1; V: TRBV9; size: -; CDR3: CASSGGRAYNEQFF; DNA: TGTGCCAGCAGTGGCGGGAGGGCCTACAATGAGCAGTTCTTC
D: -; J: TRBJ2-2; V: TRBV29-1; size: -; CDR3: CSGVQGSTNTGELFF; DNA: TGCAGCGGCGTACAGGGATCTACGAACACCGGGGAGCTGTTTTTT
D: TRBD1; J: TRBJ2-1; V: TRBV6-6; size: -; CDR3: CASTRSRDRGSEQFF; DNA: TGTGCCAGCACCCGATCCCGGGACAGGGGCTCTGAGCAGTTCTTC
D: -; J: TRBJ2-2; V: TRBV7-8; size: -; CDR3: CASSLVGGSTGELFF; DNA: TGTGCCAGCAGCTTAGTAGGGGGATCCACCGGGGAGCTGTTTTTT
D: -; J: TRBJ2-7; V: TRBV21-1; size: once; CDR3: CASSKLAEYEQYF; DNA: TGTGCCAGCAGCAAGCTAGCTGAATACGAGCAGTACTTC
D: -; J: TRBJ1-5; V: TRBV10-3; size: -; CDR3: CAISESITGPRMTQHF; DNA: TGTGCCATCAGTGAGTCGATAACCGGCCCTCGGATGACCCAGCATTTT
D: -; J: TRBJ2-1; V: TRBV5-1; size: -; CDR3: CASRTRANNEQFF; DNA: TGCGCCAGCAGGACTAGAGCTAACAATGAGCAGTTCTTC
D: -; J: TRBJ2-5; V: TRBV12-5; size: -; CDR3: CASASGTLGETQYF; DNA: TGTGCTAGTGCCTCCGGGACACTGGGGGAGACCCAGTACTTC
D: -; J: TRBJ2-6; V: TRBV7-3; size: once; CDR3: CASSGSGANVLTF; DNA: TGTGCCAGCAGCGGCTCTGGGGCCAACGTCCTGACTTTC
D: -; J: TRBJ1-3; V: TRBV28; size: -; CDR3: CASSLLERSSGNTIYF; DNA: TGTGCCAGCAGTTTATTGGAACGGAGCTCTGGAAACACCATATATTTT
D: -; J: TRBJ1-2; V: TRBV18; size: -; CDR3: CASSPLENYGYTF; DNA: TGTGCCAGCTCACCCCTCGAGAACTATGGCTACACCTTC
D: -; J: TRBJ1-1; V: TRBV6-5; size: -; CDR3: CASSYSVGTWGTEAFF; DNA: TGTGCCAGCAGTTATTCCGTGGGGACCTGGGGCACTGAAGCTTTCTTT
D: -; J: TRBJ2-6; V: TRBV27; size: -; CDR3: CASSHYVSGANVLTF; DNA: TGTGCCAGCAGTCACTACGTTTCTGGGGCCAACGTCCTGACTTTC
D: -; J: TRBJ1-1; V: TRBV28; size: once; CDR3: CASSLGFRPLNTEAFF; DNA: TGTGCCAGCAGTTTGGGTTTCAGGCCGTTGAACACTGAAGCTTTCTTT
D: -; J: TRBJ2-1; V: TRBV5-4; size: -; CDR3: CASSPTVNEQFF; DNA: TGTGCCAGCAGCCCGACGGTCAATGAGCAGTTCTTC